The 17 T cell receptor beta chains presented below share a single source sample, sequenced in a study of technical replicates of blood from several donors. The method was immunoSEQ multiplex PCR; TCRdb's version includes in-frame clones alone and lacks a portion of them. Of roughly 100,000 clones listed, 95% to 96% are singletons. Source material: T cells isolated from PBMCs. The receptors derive from a human donor in good health.

This chain links TRBV7-3 with TRBJ2-7, with 9 bases aligning to TRBD2. The CDR3 has 14 residues. Germline CDR1 and CDR2: SGHTA and FQGTGA. V was pared by 2 bases and J by 4 bases, with 3 bases of the junction left unmatched. CDR3 region: CASSLLAGGYEQYF. The CDR3 coding sequence is TGTGCCAGCAGCTTACTCGCGGGAGGGTACGAGCAGTACTTC.

The chain carries TRBV18 and TRBJ1-4; D gene uncertain. This CDR3 region has 16 residues. V lost 2 bases, J lost 0 bases, and 10 bases lay in between. The germline gives CDR1 KGHSH, CDR2 LQKENI. Written as DNA, the CDR3 is TGTGCCAGCTCACCATCCCCAGATACAACTAATGAAAAACTGTTTTTT. Its translation: CASSPSPDTTNEKLFF.

This chain connects TRBV7-3 to TRBJ2-1, with 9 bases lining up with TRBD2. There are 21 residues in the CDR3. With V trimmed by 0 bases and J by 6 bases, 21 bases remained unmatched. Germline V gives CDR1 SGHTA, CDR2 FQGTGA. The CDR3 sequence: CASSLTGSLAGWGHTGNEQFF. CDR3 bases: TGTGCCAGCAGCTTAACGGGTAGCCTAGCGGGATGGGGCCATACGGGCAATGAGCAGTTCTTC.

This clone was found once. The rearrangement links TRBV27 to TRBJ2-5; D not certain. CDR3 length: 13 amino acids. CDR1 and CDR2 (germline): MNHEY, SMNVEV (reference sequence). V lost 5 bases to trimming and J lost 6 bases, with 13 bases between them. CDR3 nucleotide sequence: TGTGCCAGCAGTGACGAGGCCTGGCAGACCCAGTACTTC. Amino acid sequence: CASSDEAWQTQYF.

The gene calls are TRBV27 and TRBJ2-1; 7 bases align to TRBD2. V gave up 2 bases and J gave up 9 bases; unmatched junction bases: 10. The CDR3 runs to 15 residues. Germline V gene data show CDR1 as MNHEY and CDR2 as SMNVEV (reference sequence). The CDR3 DNA is TGTGCCAGCAGTTTAGCTGGTCCAGCGGGGAGTGAGCAGTTCTTC. The encoded protein is CASSLAGPAGSEQFF.

The rearrangement joins TRBV6-6 to TRBJ2-1, with 14 bases that match TRBD2. J gave up 6 bases and V 6 bases, and 7 bases lay outside the gene matches. The CDR3 extends over 16 amino acids. Germline-derived CDR1 and CDR2 are MNHNY and SVGAGI (reference sequence). The CDR3 region is CASRSPGLAGANEQFF. The CDR3 nucleotides are TGTGCCAGCAGATCTCCGGGACTAGCGGGAGCCAATGAGCAGTTCTTC.

The chain joins TRBV5-1 to TRBJ2-7; possible D gene TRBD2, 6 bases. With 2 bases removed from V and 5 bases from J, the gap between germline ends came to 14 bases. This CDR3 has 14 residues. Per the germline V gene, CDR1 is SGHRS and CDR2 is YFSETQ. As DNA, the CDR3 is TGCGCCAGCAGCTTACGACTAGACCGGGACGAGCAGTACTTC. Protein product: CASSLRLDRDEQYF.

The sample holds one count of this clone. The chain recombines TRBV10-3 with TRBJ1-4, with a possible D match to TRBD1 (6 bases). In germline, CDR1 is ENHRY, CDR2 SYGVKD. V dropped 5 bases and J dropped 8 bases, with 6 bases sitting between them. The CDR3 runs to 11 residues. In DNA form, the CDR3 reads TGTGCCATCAGTACAGGGGAAAAACTGTTTTTT. It yields the protein CAISTGEKLFF.

The chain carries TRBV5-1 and TRBJ2-1, with TRBD1 matching 7 bases. In germline, CDR1 is SGHRS, CDR2 YFSETQ. CDR3 length equals 18 residues. V lost 3 bases to trimming and J lost 0 bases; unmatched junction nucleotides: 12. CDR3 sequence (DNA): TGCGCCAGCAGCTCGACGGGACAGAGAAGTTACTCCTACAATGAGCAGTTCTTC. Translated: CASSSTGQRSYSYNEQFF.

This clone was seen once. The V and J genes are TRBV2 and TRBJ2-7; 7 nucleotides line up with TRBD1. Germline CDR1 reads SNHLY; CDR2 reads FYNNEI. V dropped 5 bases and J dropped 3; count of bases not matched to a gene: 7. There are 14 residues in the CDR3. The CDR3 sequence is CASSWTGSLYEQYF. In nucleotides, the CDR3 is TGTGCCAGCAGTTGGACAGGTTCCCTCTACGAGCAGTACTTC.

J is TRBJ2-1 and V is TRBV7-3; a weak D match, TRBD2 (6 bases). CDR1 and CDR2 from the germline V gene are SGHTA and FQGTGA. V lost 5 bases, J lost 5 bases, and 10 bases lay in between. CDR3 length: 13 amino acids. The CDR3 bases are TGTGCCAGCAGCCGGGGGACCGACAATGAGCAGTTCTTC. This codes for CASSRGTDNEQFF.

The rearrangement links TRBV7-9 to TRBJ2-2; weak D call: TRBD1 (5 bases). V was shortened by 1 base and J by 2 bases, with 11 bases between the two germline ends. CDR1 SEHNR and CDR2 FQNEAQ come from the germline V gene (reference sequence). This CDR3 has 16 amino acids. CDR3 protein: CASSLGTPVNTGELFF. The CDR3 nucleotides are TGTGCCAGCAGCTTAGGGACACCTGTAAACACCGGGGAGCTGTTTTTT.

The rearrangement joins TRBV5-1 to TRBJ2-7, with D perhaps TRBD1 (7 bases). The germline V and J ends were trimmed by 3 bases and 4 bases, with 17 bases remaining between them. Germline CDR1 and CDR2: SGHRS and YFSETQ. The CDR3 extends over 15 amino acids. CDR3 coding DNA: TGCGCCAGCAGCTGGGGGGTGACAGGGAAGTACGAGCAGTACTTC. The encoded protein is CASSWGVTGKYEQYF.

This sequence joins TRBV21-1 and TRBJ2-7; the listed D gene, TRBD2, was not tested against the DNA. TRBV21-1 is a pseudogene segment. This CDR3 region has 18 residues. CDR3 DNA: TGTGCCAGCAGCAAAGAGAAGAGCGGGACTAGTGTTCCCTACGAGCAGTACTTC. As protein: CASSKEKSGTSVPYEQYF.

This chain joins TRBV2 and TRBJ1-5, with 7 bases that match TRBD1. The length of the CDR3 is 16 residues. Germline CDR1 is SNHLY and CDR2 is FYNNEI. V shed 3 bases and J 4 bases; nucleotides not matched to a gene: 9. CDR3 DNA sequence: TGTGCCAGCAGTGACCTAACAGGGGCCGGAAATCAGCCCCAGCATTTT. This encodes CASSDLTGAGNQPQHF.

CDR3 DNA: TGTGCCAGCAGTTTAGCAGGGTCCTACGAGCAGTACTTC. Its protein is CASSLAGSYEQYF. The V and J genes are TRBV28 and TRBJ2-7, with a tentative D call TRBD1 (5 bases). Per germline, CDR1 MDHEN and CDR2 SYDVKM. This CDR3 has 13 residues. Trimming stripped 2 bases from V and 1 base from J, with 6 bases between.

The table lists this clone with a count of one. The CDR3 region is CASKRVETQYF. CDR3 nucleotides: TGTGCCAGCAAGCGGGTAGAGACCCAGTACTTC. This chain links TRBV21-1 with TRBJ2-5; the table's D call, TRBD2, has no DNA check behind it. TRBV21-1 is assigned pseudogene status. CDR3 length: 11 residues.